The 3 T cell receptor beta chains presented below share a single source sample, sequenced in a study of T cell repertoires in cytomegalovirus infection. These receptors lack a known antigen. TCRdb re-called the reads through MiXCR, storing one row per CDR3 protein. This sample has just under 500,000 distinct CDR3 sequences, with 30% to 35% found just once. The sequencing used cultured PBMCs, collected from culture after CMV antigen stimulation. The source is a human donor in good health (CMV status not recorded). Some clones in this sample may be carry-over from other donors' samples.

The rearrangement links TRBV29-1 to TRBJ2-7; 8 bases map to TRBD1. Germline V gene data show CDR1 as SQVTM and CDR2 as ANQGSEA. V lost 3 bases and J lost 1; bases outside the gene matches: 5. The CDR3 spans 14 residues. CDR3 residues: CSVDGQGNSYEQYF. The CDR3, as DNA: TGCAGCGTTGACGGACAGGGTAATTCCTACGAGCAGTACTTC.

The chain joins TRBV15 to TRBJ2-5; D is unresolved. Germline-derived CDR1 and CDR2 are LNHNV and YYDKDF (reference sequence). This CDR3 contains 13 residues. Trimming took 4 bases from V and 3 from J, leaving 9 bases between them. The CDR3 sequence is CATSMYREETQYF. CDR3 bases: TGTGCCACCAGCATGTACAGAGAAGAGACCCAGTACTTC. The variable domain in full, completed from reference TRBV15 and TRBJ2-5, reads DAMVIQNPRYQVTQFGKPVTLSCSQTLNHNVMYWYQQKSSQAPKLLFHYYDKDFNNEADTPDNFQSRRPNTSFCFLDIRSPGLGDTAMYLCATSMYREETQYFGPGTRLLVL.

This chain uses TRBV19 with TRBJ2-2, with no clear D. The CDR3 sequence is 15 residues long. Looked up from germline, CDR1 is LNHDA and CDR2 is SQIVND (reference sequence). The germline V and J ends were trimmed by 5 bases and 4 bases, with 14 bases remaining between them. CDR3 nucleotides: TGTGCCAGTAGTCCGTCGAGGCCGGGCACCGGGGAGCTGTTTTTT. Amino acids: CASSPSRPGTGELFF.